The 5 T cell receptor beta chains given below trace back to one sample, sequenced in a study of T cells in Graves' hyperthyroidism and ophthalmopathy. RNA transcripts gave rise to amplified TCR beta CDR3 regions. Initially, a first-round RT-PCR of the TCR CDR3 employed the HTBI primer set. TCRdb passed the multiplex PCR reads through MiXCR, listing each CDR3 protein once. The data show approximately 330,000 distinct CDR3 sequences, with around a fifth seen just once and around half held by the top ten. Sequenced sample: blood. The receptors come from a woman in her forties or fifties with Graves' hyperthyroidism.

This rearrangement joins TRBV20-1 to TRBJ2-3; 9 nucleotides match TRBD2. V trimming: 3 bases; J trimming: 0 bases; junction bases outside the gene matches: 4. The CDR3 consists of 15 residues. In germline, CDR1 is DFQATT, CDR2 SNEGSKA (reference sequence). The chain's CDR3 is CSASLLAGSTDTQYF. The CDR3 nucleotides read TGCAGTGCTAGCCTTCTAGCGGGGAGCACAGATACGCAGTATTTT.

There are a few counts of this clonotype. The genes are TRBV6-1 and TRBJ2-5; 8 nucleotides match TRBD2. In germline, CDR1 is MNHNS, CDR2 SASEGT. V was clipped by 5 bases and J by 5 bases; unmatched bases: 10. This CDR3 has 15 amino acids. This CDR3 is CASSLNGGAWETQYF. For the CDR3, the DNA is TGTGCCAGCAGTCTAAACGGGGGGGCCTGGGAGACCCAGTACTTC.

The J gene is TRBJ2-2, the V gene TRBV3-1; TRBD2 matches at 15 bases. The V segment lost 4 bases and the J segment 9 bases; nucleotides outside the gene matches: 6. CDR1 is LGHDT, CDR2 YNNKEL, per germline (reference sequence). The CDR3 sequence is 16 residues long. CDR3: CASSRGLAGGSWELFF. The CDR3 DNA is TGTGCCAGCAGCCGAGGACTAGCGGGGGGGTCTTGGGAGCTGTTTTTT. Full variable domain (rest looked up from reference TRBV3-1 and TRBJ2-2): DTAVSQTPKYLVTQMGNDKSIKCEQNLGHDTMYWYKQDSKKFLKIMFSYNNKELIINETVPNRFSPKSPDKAHLNLHINSLELGDSAVYFCASSRGLAGGSWELFFGEGSRLTVL.

This clonotype was detected many times. V gene TRBV15 combines with J gene TRBJ2-1, with 9 bases aligning to TRBD1. This CDR3 has 15 amino acids. Germline V gene data show CDR1 as LNHNV and CDR2 as YYDKDF (reference sequence). V was pared by 1 base and J by 5 bases, with 3 bases of the junction left unmatched. The CDR3 sequence is CATSRGDRADNEQFF. In nucleotides, the CDR3 is TGTGCCACCAGCAGAGGGGACAGGGCTGACAATGAGCAGTTCTTC.

This clonotype was counted ten times or more. The chain joins TRBV6-1 to TRBJ2-7, with D perhaps matching TRBD1 or TRBD2 (5 bases each). Germline assignment: CDR1 MNHNS and CDR2 SASEGT. The V and J ends lost 10 bases and 2 bases respectively, with 9 bases between them. The CDR3 totals 11 residues. The CDR3 DNA reads TGTGCCACGGGGCGGACCTACGAGCAGTACTTC. This codes for CATGRTYEQYF.